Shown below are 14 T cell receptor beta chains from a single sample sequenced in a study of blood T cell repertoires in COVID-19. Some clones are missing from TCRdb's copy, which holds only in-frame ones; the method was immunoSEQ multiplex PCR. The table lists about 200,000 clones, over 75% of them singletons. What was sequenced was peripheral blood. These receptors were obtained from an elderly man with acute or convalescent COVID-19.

For the CDR3, the DNA is TGTGCCAGCAGCTTAGGACAGCCTAACTATGGCTACACCTTC. This gives the protein CASSLGQPNYGYTF. V usage is TRBV13 and J usage is TRBJ1-2, with D uncertain. This CDR3 region has 14 residues. V was pared by 0 bases and J by 0 bases, with 5 bases between. Germline-derived CDR1 and CDR2 are PRHDT and FYEKMQ (reference sequence).

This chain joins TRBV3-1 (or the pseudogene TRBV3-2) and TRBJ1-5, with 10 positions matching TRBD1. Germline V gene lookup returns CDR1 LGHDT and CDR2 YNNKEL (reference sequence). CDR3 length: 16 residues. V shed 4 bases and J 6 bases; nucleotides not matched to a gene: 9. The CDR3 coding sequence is TGTGCCAGCAGCCGAACGGGACAGGGGATCGGTCAGCCCCAGCATTTT. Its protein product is CASSRTGQGIGQPQHF.

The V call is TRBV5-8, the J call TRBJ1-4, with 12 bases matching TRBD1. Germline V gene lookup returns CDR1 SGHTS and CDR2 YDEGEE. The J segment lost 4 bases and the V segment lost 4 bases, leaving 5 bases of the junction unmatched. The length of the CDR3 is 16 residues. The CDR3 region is CASSPGQGALNEKLFF. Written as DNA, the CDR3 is TGTGCCAGCAGCCCGGGACAGGGGGCTCTTAATGAAAAACTGTTTTTT.

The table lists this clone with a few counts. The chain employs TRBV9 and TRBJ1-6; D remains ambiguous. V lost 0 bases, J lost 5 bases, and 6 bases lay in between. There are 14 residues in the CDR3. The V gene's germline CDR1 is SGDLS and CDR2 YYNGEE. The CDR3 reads CASSVERDNSPLHF. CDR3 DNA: TGTGCCAGCAGCGTAGAACGGGATAATTCACCCCTCCACTTT.

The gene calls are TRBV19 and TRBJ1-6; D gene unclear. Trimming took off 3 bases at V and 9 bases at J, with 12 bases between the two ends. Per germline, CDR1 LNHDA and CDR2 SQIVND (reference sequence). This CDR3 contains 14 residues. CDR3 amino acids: CASSMSGFGSPLHF. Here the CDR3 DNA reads TGTGCCAGTAGTATGTCCGGGTTTGGTTCACCCCTCCACTTT.

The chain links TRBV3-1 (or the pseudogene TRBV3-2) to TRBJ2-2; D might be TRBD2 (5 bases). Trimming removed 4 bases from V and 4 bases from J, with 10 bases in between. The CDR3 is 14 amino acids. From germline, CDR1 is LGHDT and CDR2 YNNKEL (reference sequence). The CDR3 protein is CASSRSTSTGELFF. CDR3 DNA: TGTGCCAGCAGCCGCTCTACTAGCACCGGGGAGCTGTTTTTT.

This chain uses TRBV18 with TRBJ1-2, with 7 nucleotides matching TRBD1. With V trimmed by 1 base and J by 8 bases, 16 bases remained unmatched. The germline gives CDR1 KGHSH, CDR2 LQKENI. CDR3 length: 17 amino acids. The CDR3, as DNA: TGTGCCAGCTCACCACGTATGGTCACAGGGGAGCTAGGCGGCTACACCTTC. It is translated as CASSPRMVTGELGGYTF.

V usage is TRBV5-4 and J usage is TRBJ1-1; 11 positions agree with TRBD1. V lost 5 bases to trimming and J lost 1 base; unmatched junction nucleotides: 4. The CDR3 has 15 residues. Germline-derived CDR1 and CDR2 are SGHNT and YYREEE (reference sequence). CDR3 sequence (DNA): TGTGCCAGCAGTAAGGACAGGGGGCCGAACACTGAAGCTTTCTTT. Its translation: CASSKDRGPNTEAFF.

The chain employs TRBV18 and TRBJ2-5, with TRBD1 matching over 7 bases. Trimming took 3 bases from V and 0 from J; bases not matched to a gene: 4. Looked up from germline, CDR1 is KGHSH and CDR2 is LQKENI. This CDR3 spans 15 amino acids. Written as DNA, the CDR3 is TGTGCCAGCTCACCGGACAGGAGTTACCAAGAGACCCAGTACTTC. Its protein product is CASSPDRSYQETQYF.

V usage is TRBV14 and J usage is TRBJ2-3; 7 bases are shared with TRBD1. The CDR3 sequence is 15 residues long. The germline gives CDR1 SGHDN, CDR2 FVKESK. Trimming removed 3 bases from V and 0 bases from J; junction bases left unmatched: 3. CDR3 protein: CASSQQGQSTDTQYF. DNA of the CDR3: TGTGCCAGCAGCCAGCAGGGACAGAGCACAGATACGCAGTATTTT.

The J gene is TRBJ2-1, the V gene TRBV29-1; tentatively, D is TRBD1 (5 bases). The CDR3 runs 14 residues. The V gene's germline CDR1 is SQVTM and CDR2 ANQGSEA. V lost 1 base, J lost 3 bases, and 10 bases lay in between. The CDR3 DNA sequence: TGCAGCGTTGAAGTAGGGGCGGTCTACAATGAGCAGTTCTTC. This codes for CSVEVGAVYNEQFF.

The CDR3 DNA sequence: TGTGCCAGCAGTTTAGGGACTAGCGGGGGCTACAATGAGCAGTTCTTC. Protein product: CASSLGTSGGYNEQFF. This chain joins TRBV28 and TRBJ2-1; 14 bases agree with TRBD2. The germline CDR1 and CDR2 sequences are MDHEN and SYDVKM. Trimming took 2 bases from V and 3 from J; bases not matched to a gene: 0. The CDR3 is 16 amino acids.

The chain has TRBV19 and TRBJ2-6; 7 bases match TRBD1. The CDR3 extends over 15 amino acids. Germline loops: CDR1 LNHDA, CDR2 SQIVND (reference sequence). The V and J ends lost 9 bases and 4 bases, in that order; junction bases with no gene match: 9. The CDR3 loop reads CASTSRGSGANVLTF. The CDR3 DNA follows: TGTGCCAGCACAAGCAGGGGGTCCGGGGCCAACGTCCTGACTTTC.

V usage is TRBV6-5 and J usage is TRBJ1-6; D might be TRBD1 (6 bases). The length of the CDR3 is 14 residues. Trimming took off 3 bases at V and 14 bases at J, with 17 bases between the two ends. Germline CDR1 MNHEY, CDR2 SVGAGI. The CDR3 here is CASSYGGTYLSLHF. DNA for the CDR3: TGTGCCAGCAGTTATGGGGGCACATATTTGTCCCTCCACTTT.